This T cell receptor beta chain came from a study of blood T cell repertoires in COVID-19. In the study overall: The samples span acute and convalescent COVID-19 from the United States, Italy and Spain.

Per the germline V gene, CDR1 is SGHAT and CDR2 is FQNNGV. The CDR3 spans 14 residues. V lost 5 bases, J lost 1 base, and 10 bases lay in between. Per the authors' pipeline: Researchers report that nucleated cell counts were estimated from reference gene primer amplification. TCRdb keeps only in-frame clones here, not all; method: immunoSEQ multiplex PCR. From that table come the V and J calls and clone size; the DNA was used to work out D and trimming. Of a few hundred thousand clones in the sample, approximately 80% were seen once. The sample was peripheral blood. The clonotype originates from a man older than 75 with acute or convalescent COVID-19. The chain uses TRBV11-2 and TRBJ2-3, with D perhaps TRBD1 (5 bases). In DNA form, the CDR3 reads TGTGCCAGCAGCCCAACGACAGGCACAGATACGCAGTATTTT. It codes for CASSPTTGTDTQYF.